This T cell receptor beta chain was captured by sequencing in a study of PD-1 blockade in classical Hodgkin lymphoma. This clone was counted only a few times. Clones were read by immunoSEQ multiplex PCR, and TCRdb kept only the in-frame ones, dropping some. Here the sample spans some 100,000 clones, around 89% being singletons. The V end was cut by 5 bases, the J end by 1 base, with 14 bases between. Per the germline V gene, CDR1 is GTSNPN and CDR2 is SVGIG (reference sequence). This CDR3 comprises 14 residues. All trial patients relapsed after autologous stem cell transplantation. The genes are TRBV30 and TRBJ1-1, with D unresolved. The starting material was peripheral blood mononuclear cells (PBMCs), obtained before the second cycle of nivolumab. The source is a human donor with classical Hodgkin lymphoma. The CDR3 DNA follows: TGTGCCTGGGACCTTTCTTGGGGGAACACTGAAGCTTTCTTT. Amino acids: CAWDLSWGNTEAFF.